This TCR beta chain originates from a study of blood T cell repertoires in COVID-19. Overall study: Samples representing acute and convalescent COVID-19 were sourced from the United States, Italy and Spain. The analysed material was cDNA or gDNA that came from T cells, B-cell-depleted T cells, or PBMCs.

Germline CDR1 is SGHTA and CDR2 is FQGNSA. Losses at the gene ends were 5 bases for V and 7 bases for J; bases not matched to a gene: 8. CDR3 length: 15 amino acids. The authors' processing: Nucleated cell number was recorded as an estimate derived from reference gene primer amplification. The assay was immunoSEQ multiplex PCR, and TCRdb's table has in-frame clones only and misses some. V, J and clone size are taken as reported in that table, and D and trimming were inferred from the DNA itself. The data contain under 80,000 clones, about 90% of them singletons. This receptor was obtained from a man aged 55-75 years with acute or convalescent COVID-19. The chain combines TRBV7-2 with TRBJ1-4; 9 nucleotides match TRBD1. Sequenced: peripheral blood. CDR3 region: CASSGRTGVGEKLFF. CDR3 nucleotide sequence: TGTGCCAGCAGCGGCCGGACAGGGGTGGGTGAAAAACTGTTTTTT.